The 21 T cell receptor beta chains presented below share a single source sample, sequenced in a study of tumor and adjacent non-tumor tissue in lung cancer (dated by TCRdb to 2016 to 2019). RNA was extracted from bulk unsorted tissue and checked for quality with a NanoDrop ND-1000 and an Agilent 2100. Receptors were amplified or captured by multiplex PCR. Sequencing used an Illumina HiSeq 2500. TCRbeta libraries were built by three rounds of nested PCR using primers (Table S4), following protocols modified from ARM-PCR. Using fastp at Q25 and MiXCR, TCRdb reprocessed the public reads and kept productive beta chains. Every distinct CDR3 protein forms one entry, paired with its most common genes and DNA. Across this sample there are under 150,000 distinct CDR3 sequences, with approximately 66% seen only once. The ten most abundant clones make up around a sixth of the sample. Sequenced sample: lung tumor tissue. These receptors were collected from a man in his sixties with small cell lung cancer.

This sequence joins TRBV24-1 and TRBJ2-5; tentatively, D is TRBD1 (6 bases). Trimming took off 3 bases at V and 1 base at J, with 11 bases between the two ends. Germline V gene sequence: CDR1 KGHDR, CDR2 SFDVKD. The CDR3 has 15 amino acids. The chain's CDR3 is CATSDARGSQETQYF. CDR3 nucleotides: TGTGCCACCAGTGATGCCAGGGGTTCCCAAGAGACCCAGTACTTC.

V and J are TRBV5-4 and TRBJ2-1; a weak D match, TRBD2 (6 bases). The V and J ends lost 1 base and 7 bases respectively, with 12 bases between them. The length of the CDR3 is 14 residues. CDR1 is SGHNT, CDR2 YYREEE, per germline (reference sequence). DNA for the CDR3: TGTGCCAGCAGCTTGAGTCTAGCGAGTAATGAGCAGTTCTTC. This gives the protein CASSLSLASNEQFF.

This clonotype was observed a handful of times. CDR3 coding DNA: TGCAGTGCTAGCAGCGGGAGGGCCGAGGTGACCCAGTACTTC. This translates into CSASSGRAEVTQYF. This sequence joins TRBV20-1 and TRBJ2-5, with 10 nucleotides matching TRBD2. The V and J ends lost 3 bases and 7 bases, in that order; junction bases with no gene match: 8. Germline values: CDR1 DFQATT, CDR2 SNEGSKA (reference sequence). The CDR3 extends over 14 amino acids.

V usage is TRBV6-5 and J usage is TRBJ1-2; maybe TRBD1 (6 bases). Trimming removed 6 bases at V and 5 bases at J, with 22 bases between. Germline V gene lookup returns CDR1 MNHEY and CDR2 SVGAGI. The CDR3 runs to 16 residues. In nucleotides, the CDR3 is TGTGCCAGCAGATACGACTTAACGCAGGGGTCATATGGCTACACCTTC. It codes for CASRYDLTQGSYGYTF.

Turning to this clonotype: The conserved phenylalanine or tryptophan is not found at the CDR3 terminus, so this likely reflects a read error. The chain carries TRBV11-2 and TRBJ2-7; TRBD2 matches at 9 bases. Per the germline V gene, CDR1 is SGHAT and CDR2 is FQNNGV. V was pared by 2 bases and J by 4 bases, with 15 bases of the junction left unmatched. This CDR3 is 18 amino acids long. CDR3 sequence (DNA): TGTGCCAGCAGCTTAAATTTTTTTAGCGGGAGTCGATCTTACGAGCAGTACCTC. Its protein product is CASSLNFFSGSRSYEQYL.

Ten or more counts support this clonotype. The chain joins TRBV5-1 to TRBJ2-3, with 12 nucleotides matching TRBD2. Trimming at V came to 0 bases and at J to 4 bases, leaving 6 bases not matched to a gene. Germline loops: CDR1 SGHRS, CDR2 YFSETQ. The CDR3 is 17 amino acids. The CDR3 sequence: CASSLGRTSGVADTQYF. The CDR3 nucleotides read TGCGCCAGCAGCTTGGGCCGGACTAGCGGGGTTGCAGATACGCAGTATTTT.

Remarks on this clonotype: A junction end diverges from the germline sequence, so it may reflect a read error. V usage is TRBV12-3 or TRBV12-4 and J usage is TRBJ1-2, with D maybe TRBD1 (6 bases). CDR3 size: 12 residues. The CDR3 sequence: CDSTAGVKGYTF. As DNA, the CDR3 is TGTGACAGCACCGCAGGGGTGAAGGGCTACACCTTC.

Turning to this clonotype: At one of its ends the junction is not consistent with the germline gene, which may arise from a read error. V and J are TRBV20-1 and TRBJ2-5; 9 bases are shared with TRBD2. Germline V CDR1 and CDR2: DFQATT, SNEGSKA (reference sequence). The CDR3 has 13 amino acids. CDR3 region: CSARLSGRGTQCF. The CDR3 nucleotides read TGCAGTGCTCGACTTAGCGGGAGAGGGACCCAGTGCTTC.

This chain uses TRBV6-1 with TRBJ2-3, with 8 bases that match TRBD1. The V gene's germline CDR1 is MNHNS and CDR2 SASEGT. The V segment lost 1 base and the J segment 5 bases; nucleotides outside the gene matches: 2. The CDR3 spans 14 residues. DNA for the CDR3: TGTGCCAGCAGTGAAGGGACAGGGATAGATACGCAGTATTTT. The encoded protein is CASSEGTGIDTQYF.

Comments on this clonotype: A junction end diverges from the germline sequence, so it may reflect a read error. The chain employs TRBV20-1 and TRBJ2-7; 7 nucleotides align to TRBD2. Per the germline V gene, CDR1 is DFQATT and CDR2 is SNEGSKA (reference sequence). This CDR3 spans 15 amino acids. The CDR3 sequence is CSASDWEGNTYEHYF. CDR3 sequence (DNA): TGCAGTGCGTCTGACTGGGAGGGGAATACCTACGAGCACTACTTC.

This clonotype has ten or more counts. The CDR3 DNA reads TGTGCCAGCAGCCACTCCACGTACGAGCAGTACTTC. Protein: CASSHSTYEQYF. The chain carries TRBV6-6 and TRBJ2-7; D is unresolved. The CDR3 has 12 amino acids. V was trimmed by 6 bases and J by 4 bases, leaving 10 bases between them. CDR1 and CDR2 (germline): MNHNY, SVGAGI (reference sequence).

With regard to this clonotype: One junction end does not reproduce the germline sequence, and a read error may be involved. The chain couples TRBV11-3 to TRBJ1-1; D possibly corresponds to TRBD1 (6 bases). Germline lookup yields CDR1 SGHNT and CDR2 YENEEA. The CDR3 is 12 amino acids. In nucleotides, the CDR3 is TGTGCCAGCAACTTGGGGGACACTGAAGCCTTCTTT. Its protein is CASNLGDTEAFF.

Points on this clonotype: This may be a read error: a much more frequent sequence differs by one nucleotide. The genes are TRBV19 and TRBJ1-5; D uncertain. The germline CDR1 and CDR2 sequences are LNHDA and SQIVND (reference sequence). The CDR3 covers 15 residues. V lost 3 bases and J lost 2, with 11 bases in between. As DNA, the CDR3 is TGTGCCAGTAGTATGCACCGGCGTGGCAATCAGCCCCAGCATTTT. Translation: CASSMHRRGNQPQHF.

As concerns this clonotype: Compared with germline, one end of the junction differs, possibly owing to a read error. This rearrangement joins TRBV6-5 to TRBJ1-6, with D perhaps TRBD1 (5 bases). The CDR3 totals 16 residues. The germline CDR1 and CDR2 sequences are MNHEY and SVGAGI. This CDR3 reads CASSYSGGGGNSTLHF. CDR3 sequence (DNA): TGTGCCAGCAGTTACTCGGGCGGGGGAGGGAATTCAACCCTCCACTTT.

Turning to this clonotype: The junction departs from germline at one end; a sequencing error may be responsible. The gene calls are TRBV11-2 and TRBJ2-2; possibly TRBD2 for D (5 bases). CDR1 SGHAT and CDR2 FQNNGV come from the germline V gene. The CDR3 is 12 amino acids. DNA of the CDR3: TGTGTCAGCGGCTTAGGTTCCGGGGAGCTGTTTTTT. As protein: CVSGLGSGELFF.

The chain combines TRBV10-3 with TRBJ2-1, with D possibly TRBD2 on 8 matching bases. Germline CDR1 ENHRY, CDR2 SYGVKD. V dropped 0 bases and J dropped 4 bases, with 16 bases sitting between them. CDR3 size: 17 residues. The CDR3 reads CAISESFVAGQYNEQFF. In nucleotides, the CDR3 is TGTGCCATCAGTGAGTCGTTCGTAGCGGGACAGTACAATGAGCAGTTCTTC.

Remarks on this clonotype: One end of the junction fails to match germline, which may point to a read error. The chain links TRBV12-3 or TRBV12-4 to TRBJ2-2, with a possible D match to TRBD2 (5 bases). The CDR3 extends over 16 amino acids. The CDR3 nucleotides read TGTGCCAGCACCAATGGACTGTCAACGAATACCGGGGAGCTGTTTTTT. Its translation is CASTNGLSTNTGELFF.

This clonotype was counted a single time. At one end, the junction sequence differs from germline, possibly due to a read error. The chain carries TRBV20-1 and TRBJ1-1; 7 bases are shared with TRBD1. Germline CDR1 is DFQATT and CDR2 is SNEGSKA (reference sequence). This CDR3 contains 14 residues. The CDR3 DNA is TGCAGTGCTAGAGTCGGCGGGACAGAGGGTGTTGCTCTCTTT. It encodes CSARVGGTEGVALF.

Details on this clonotype: A read error is likely, as this CDR3 ends without the conserved phenylalanine or tryptophan. The chain combines TRBV4-2 with TRBJ2-1, with a weak D call TRBD2 (5 bases). Germline V gives CDR1 LGHNA, CDR2 YNFKEQ. The CDR3 covers 15 residues. The DNA for the CDR3 is TGTGCCAGTAGCCAAGAGGGCCTAGTTTACAATGAGCAGTTCCTC. It encodes CASSQEGLVYNEQFL.

Of note for this clonotype: A much larger clonotype is one base distant, so this may be a read error. The chain employs TRBV6-1 and TRBJ1-6; no clear D. There are 13 residues in the CDR3. CDR1 is MNHNS, CDR2 SASEGT, per germline. The V gene lost 7 bases and the J gene lost 8 bases, with 12 bases spanning the gap. This CDR3 reads CASMSTGDSPLHF. Written as DNA, the CDR3 is TGTGCCAGCATGTCCACGGGCGATTCACCCCTCCACTTT.

As for this clonotype: The junction departs from the called germline gene at one end, perhaps through a read error. In nucleotides, the CDR3 is TGCGCCAGAAGTGAGGACAGGAGCACAGATACGCAGTATTTT. It encodes CARSEDRSTDTQYF. The rearrangement links TRBV10-1 to TRBJ2-3, with TRBD1 matching over 7 bases. From germline, CDR1 is WNHNN and CDR2 SYGVQD (reference sequence). The CDR3 loop spans 14 amino acids.